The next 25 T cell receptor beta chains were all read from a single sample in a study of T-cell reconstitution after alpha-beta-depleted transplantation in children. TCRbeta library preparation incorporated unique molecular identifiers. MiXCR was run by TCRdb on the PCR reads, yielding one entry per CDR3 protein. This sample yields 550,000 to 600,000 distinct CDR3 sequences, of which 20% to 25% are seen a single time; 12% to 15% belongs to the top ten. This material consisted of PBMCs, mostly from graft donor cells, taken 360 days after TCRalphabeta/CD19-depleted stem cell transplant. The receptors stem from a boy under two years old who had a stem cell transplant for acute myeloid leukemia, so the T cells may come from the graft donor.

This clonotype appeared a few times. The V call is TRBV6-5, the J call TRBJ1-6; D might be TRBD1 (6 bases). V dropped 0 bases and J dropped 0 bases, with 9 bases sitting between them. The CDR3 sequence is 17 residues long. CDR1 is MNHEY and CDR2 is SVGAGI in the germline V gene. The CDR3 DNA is TGTGCCAGCAGTTACTCCCTAGGGGGCTCCTATAATTCACCCCTCCACTTT. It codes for CASSYSLGGSYNSPLHF.

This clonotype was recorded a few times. CDR3 loop: CASSLGLFYGYTF. DNA for the CDR3: TGTGCCAGCAGTTTAGGTCTTTTCTATGGCTACACCTTC. This chain uses TRBV27 with TRBJ1-2; D gene uncertain. This CDR3 spans 13 amino acids. Germline V gives CDR1 MNHEY, CDR2 SMNVEV (reference sequence). V dropped 2 bases and J dropped 4 bases, with 8 bases sitting between them.

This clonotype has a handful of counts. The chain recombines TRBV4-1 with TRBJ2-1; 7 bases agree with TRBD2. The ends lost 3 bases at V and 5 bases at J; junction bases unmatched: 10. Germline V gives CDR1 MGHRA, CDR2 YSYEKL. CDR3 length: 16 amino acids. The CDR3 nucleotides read TGCGCCAGCAGCCAGGGGAGGGTACCGGGGAACAATGAGCAGTTCTTC. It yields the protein CASSQGRVPGNNEQFF.

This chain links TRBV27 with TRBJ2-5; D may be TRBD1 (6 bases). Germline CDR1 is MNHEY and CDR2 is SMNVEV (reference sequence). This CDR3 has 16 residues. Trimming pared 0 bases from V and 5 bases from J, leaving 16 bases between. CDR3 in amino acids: CASSLSALGGRETQYF. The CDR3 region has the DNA TGTGCCAGCAGTTTATCTGCCCTAGGGGGTCGGGAGACCCAGTACTTC.

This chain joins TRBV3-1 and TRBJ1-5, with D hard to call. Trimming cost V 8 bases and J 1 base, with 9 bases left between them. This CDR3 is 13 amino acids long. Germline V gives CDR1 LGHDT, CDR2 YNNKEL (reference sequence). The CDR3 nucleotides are TGTGCCAGCGGTGGTGGCAGCAATCAGCCCCAGCATTTT. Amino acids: CASGGGSNQPQHF.

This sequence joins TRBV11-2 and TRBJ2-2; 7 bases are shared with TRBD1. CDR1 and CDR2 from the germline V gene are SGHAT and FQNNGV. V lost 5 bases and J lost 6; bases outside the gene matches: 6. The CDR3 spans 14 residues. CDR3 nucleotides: TGTGCCAGCAGCGTACTAACAGGGGCCGGGGAGCTGTTTTTT. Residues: CASSVLTGAGELFF.

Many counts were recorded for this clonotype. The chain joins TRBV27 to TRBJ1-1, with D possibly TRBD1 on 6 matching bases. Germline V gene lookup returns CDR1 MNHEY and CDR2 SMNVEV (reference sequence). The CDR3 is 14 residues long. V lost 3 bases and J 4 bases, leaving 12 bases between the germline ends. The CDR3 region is CASSLGGRSTEAFF. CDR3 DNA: TGTGCCAGCAGTTTGGGGGGGCGTAGCACTGAAGCTTTCTTT.

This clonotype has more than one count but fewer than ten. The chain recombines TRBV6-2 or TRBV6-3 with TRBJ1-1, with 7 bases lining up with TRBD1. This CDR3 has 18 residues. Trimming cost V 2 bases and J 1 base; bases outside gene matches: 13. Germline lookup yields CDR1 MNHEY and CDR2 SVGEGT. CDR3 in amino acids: CASSYLSSAGGSNTEAFF. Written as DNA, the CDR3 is TGTGCCAGCAGTTACCTGTCCTCGGCAGGGGGATCGAACACTGAAGCTTTCTTT.

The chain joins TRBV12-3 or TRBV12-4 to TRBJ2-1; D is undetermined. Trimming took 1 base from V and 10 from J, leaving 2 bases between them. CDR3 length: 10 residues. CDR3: CASSLVEQFF. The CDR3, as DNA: TGTGCCAGCAGTTTAGTAGAGCAGTTCTTC.

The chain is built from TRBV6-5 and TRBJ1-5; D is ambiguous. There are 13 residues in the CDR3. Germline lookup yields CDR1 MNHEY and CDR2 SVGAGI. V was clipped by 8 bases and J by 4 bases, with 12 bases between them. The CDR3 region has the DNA TGTGCCAGCTCCCCCGGGAATAATCAGCCCCAGCATTTT. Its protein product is CASSPGNNQPQHF.

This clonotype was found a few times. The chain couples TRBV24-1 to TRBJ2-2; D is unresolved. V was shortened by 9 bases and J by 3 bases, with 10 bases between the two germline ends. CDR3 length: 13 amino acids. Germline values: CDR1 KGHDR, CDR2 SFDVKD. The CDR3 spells CATVDTDTGELFF. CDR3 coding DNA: TGTGCCACCGTCGACACCGACACCGGGGAGCTGTTTTTT.

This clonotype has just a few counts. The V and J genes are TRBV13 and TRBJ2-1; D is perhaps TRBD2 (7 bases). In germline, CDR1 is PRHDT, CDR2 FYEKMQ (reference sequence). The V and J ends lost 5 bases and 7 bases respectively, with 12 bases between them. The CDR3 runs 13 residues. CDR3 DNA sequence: TGTGCCAGCAGCCGGGGGGCTAATAATGAGCAGTTCTTC. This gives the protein CASSRGANNEQFF.

The CDR3: CASREGTSGHNEQFF. DNA of the CDR3: TGTGCCAGCAGAGAGGGGACTAGCGGCCACAATGAGCAGTTCTTC. This sequence joins TRBV6-1 and TRBJ2-1, with 11 bases matching TRBD2. The ends lost 6 bases at V and 5 bases at J; junction bases unmatched: 6. Germline V CDR1 and CDR2: MNHNS, SASEGT. The CDR3 totals 15 residues.

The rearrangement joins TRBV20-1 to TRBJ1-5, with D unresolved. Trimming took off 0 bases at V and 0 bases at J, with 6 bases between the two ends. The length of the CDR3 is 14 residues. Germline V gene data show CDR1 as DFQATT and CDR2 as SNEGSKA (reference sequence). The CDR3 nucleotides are TGCAGTGCTAGAGATAAGGGTAGCAATCAGCCCCAGCATTTT. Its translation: CSARDKGSNQPQHF.

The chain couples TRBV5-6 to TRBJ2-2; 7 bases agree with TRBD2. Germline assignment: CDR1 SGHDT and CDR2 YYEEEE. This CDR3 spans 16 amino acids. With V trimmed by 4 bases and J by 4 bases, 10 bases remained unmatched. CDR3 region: CASSTGGGSFTGELFF. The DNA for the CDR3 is TGTGCCAGCAGCACTGGCGGGGGTAGTTTCACCGGGGAGCTGTTTTTT.

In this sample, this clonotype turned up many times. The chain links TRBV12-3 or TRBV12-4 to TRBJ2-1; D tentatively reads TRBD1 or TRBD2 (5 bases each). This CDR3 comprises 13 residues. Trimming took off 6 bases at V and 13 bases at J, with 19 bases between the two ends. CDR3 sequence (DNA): TGTGCCAGCAGCCCACCCGGGACCCCGACCCAGTTCTTC. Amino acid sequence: CASSPPGTPTQFF.

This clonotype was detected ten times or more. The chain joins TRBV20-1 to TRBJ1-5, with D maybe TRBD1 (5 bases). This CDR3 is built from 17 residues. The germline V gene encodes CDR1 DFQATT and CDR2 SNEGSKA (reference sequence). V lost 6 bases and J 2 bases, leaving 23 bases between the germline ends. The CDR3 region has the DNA TGCAGTGCCTTAAACCCGGGGGAGGGTAGGCGCAATCAGCCCCAGCATTTT. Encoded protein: CSALNPGEGRRNQPQHF.

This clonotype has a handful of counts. The CDR3 DNA reads TGCAGTGCTAGAGATAGTTCGCGGGGACAGGGGTTTAATGAGCAGTTCTTC. Its translation: CSARDSSRGQGFNEQFF. The rearrangement links TRBV20-1 to TRBJ2-1; 10 bases agree with TRBD1. V shed 0 bases and J 7 bases; nucleotides not matched to a gene: 12. CDR1 is DFQATT and CDR2 is SNEGSKA in the germline V gene (reference sequence). The CDR3 has 17 amino acids.

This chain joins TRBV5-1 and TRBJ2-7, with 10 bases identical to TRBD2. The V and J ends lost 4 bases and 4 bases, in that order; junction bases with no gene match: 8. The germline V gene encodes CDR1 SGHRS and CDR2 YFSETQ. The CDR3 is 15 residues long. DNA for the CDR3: TGCGCCAGCAGCCTCCGCAGCGGGGGGGATTACGAGCAGTACGTC. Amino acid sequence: CASSLRSGGDYEQYV.

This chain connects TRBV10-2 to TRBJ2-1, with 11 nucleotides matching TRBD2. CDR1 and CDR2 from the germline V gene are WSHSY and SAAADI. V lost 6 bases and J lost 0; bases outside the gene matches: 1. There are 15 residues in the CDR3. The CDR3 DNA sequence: TGCGCCAGCAGGGGACTAGCGGTCTCCTACAATGAGCAGTTCTTC. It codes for CASRGLAVSYNEQFF.

The CDR3 nucleotides are TGTGCCAGCAGCCAAACCTCCCAGCGACAGACAGATACGCAGTATTTT. It codes for CASSQTSQRQTDTQYF. The V call is TRBV7-2, the J call TRBJ2-3; D possibly corresponds to TRBD1 (5 bases). V shed 5 bases and J shed 3 bases, with 18 bases lying between them. The CDR3 consists of 16 residues. CDR1 is SGHTA, CDR2 FQGNSA, per germline.

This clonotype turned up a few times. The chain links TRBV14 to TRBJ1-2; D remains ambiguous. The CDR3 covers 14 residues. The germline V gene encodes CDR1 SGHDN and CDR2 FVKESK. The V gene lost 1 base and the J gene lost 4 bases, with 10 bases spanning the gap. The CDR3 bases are TGTGCCAGCAGCCAAGCCGGACGGATCTATGGCTACACCTTC. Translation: CASSQAGRIYGYTF.

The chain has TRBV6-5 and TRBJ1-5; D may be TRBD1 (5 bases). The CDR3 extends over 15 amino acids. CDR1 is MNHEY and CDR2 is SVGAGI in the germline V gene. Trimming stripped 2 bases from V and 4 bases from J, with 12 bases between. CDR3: CASSYESGENQPQHF. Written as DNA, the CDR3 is TGTGCCAGCAGTTACGAATCGGGGGAAAATCAGCCCCAGCATTTT.

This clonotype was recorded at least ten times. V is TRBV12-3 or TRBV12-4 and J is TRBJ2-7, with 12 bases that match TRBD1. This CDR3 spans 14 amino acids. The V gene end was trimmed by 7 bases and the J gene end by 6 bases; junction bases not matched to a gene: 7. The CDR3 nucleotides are TGTGCCAGCACCCCCGGGACAGGGGGCGGCGAGCAGTACTTC. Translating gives CASTPGTGGGEQYF.

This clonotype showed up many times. This CDR3 reads CASSSRANTEAFF. The CDR3 bases are TGTGCCAGCAGCTCCAGGGCGAACACTGAAGCTTTCTTT. V is TRBV7-2 and J is TRBJ1-1; D is perhaps TRBD1 (5 bases). The CDR3 is made up of 13 amino acids. V lost 4 bases to trimming and J lost 1 base, with 7 bases between them. The germline gives CDR1 SGHTA, CDR2 FQGNSA.